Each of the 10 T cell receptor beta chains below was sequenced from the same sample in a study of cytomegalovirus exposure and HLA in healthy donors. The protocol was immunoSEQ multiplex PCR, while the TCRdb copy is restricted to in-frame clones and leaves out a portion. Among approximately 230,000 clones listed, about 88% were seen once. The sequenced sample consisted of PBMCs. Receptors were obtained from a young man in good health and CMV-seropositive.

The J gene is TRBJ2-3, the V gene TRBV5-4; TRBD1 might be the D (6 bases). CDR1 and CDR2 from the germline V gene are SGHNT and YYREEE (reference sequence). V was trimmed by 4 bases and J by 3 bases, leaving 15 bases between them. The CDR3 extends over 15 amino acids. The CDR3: CASSLFGGLTDTQYF. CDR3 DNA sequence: TGTGCCAGCAGCCTGTTTGGGGGCCTGACAGATACGCAGTATTTT.

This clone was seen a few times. DNA for the CDR3: TGTGCCAGCAGCTCTAGGGGGGGACAGGGGACCTACGAGCAGTACTTC. Translation gives CASSSRGGQGTYEQYF. This chain joins TRBV7-9 and TRBJ2-7; 10 bases are a match to TRBD1. Per the germline V gene, CDR1 is SEHNR and CDR2 is FQNEAQ (reference sequence). This CDR3 has 16 amino acids. V gave up 4 bases and J gave up 2 bases; unmatched junction bases: 8. Together with reference TRBV7-9 and TRBJ2-7, the CDR3 gives the full variable domain: DTGVSQNPRHKITKRGQNVTFRCDPISEHNRLYWYRQTLGQGPEFLTYFQNEAQLEKSRLLSDRFSAERPKGSFSTLEIQRTEQGDSAMYLCASSSRGGQGTYEQYFGPGTRLTVT.

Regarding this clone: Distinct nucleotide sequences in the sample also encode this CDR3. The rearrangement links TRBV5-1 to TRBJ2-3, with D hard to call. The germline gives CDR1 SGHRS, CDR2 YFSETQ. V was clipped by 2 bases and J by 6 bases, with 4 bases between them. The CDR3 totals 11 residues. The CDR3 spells CASSLTDTQYF. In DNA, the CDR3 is TGCGCCAGCAGCTTAACCGATACGCAGTATTTT.

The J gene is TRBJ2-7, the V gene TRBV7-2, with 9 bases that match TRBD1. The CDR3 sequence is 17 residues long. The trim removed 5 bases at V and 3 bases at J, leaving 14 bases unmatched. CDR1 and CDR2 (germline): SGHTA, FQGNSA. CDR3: CASSHGTGLTKIYEQYF. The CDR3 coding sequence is TGTGCCAGCAGCCATGGGACAGGGCTTACTAAGATCTACGAGCAGTACTTC.

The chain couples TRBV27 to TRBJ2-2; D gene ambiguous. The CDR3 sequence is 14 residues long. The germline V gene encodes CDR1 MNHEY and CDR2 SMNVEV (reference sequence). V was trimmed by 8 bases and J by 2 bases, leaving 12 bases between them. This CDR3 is CASGLKRNTGELFF. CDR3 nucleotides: TGTGCCAGCGGGTTGAAGAGAAACACCGGGGAGCTGTTTTTT.

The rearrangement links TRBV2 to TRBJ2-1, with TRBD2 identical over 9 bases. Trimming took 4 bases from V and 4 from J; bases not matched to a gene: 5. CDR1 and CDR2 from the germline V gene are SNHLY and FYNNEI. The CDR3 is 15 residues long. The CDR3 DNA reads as TGTGCCAGCAGTGGGCCAAGCGGGGGGTACAATGAGCAGTTCTTC. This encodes CASSGPSGGYNEQFF.

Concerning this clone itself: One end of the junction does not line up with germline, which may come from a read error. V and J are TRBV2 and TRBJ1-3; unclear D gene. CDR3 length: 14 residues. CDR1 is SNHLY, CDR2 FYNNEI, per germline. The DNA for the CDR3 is TGTGCCAGCAGTGAGGAGACGGCTGGCAACACCATATATTTT. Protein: CASSEETAGNTIYF.

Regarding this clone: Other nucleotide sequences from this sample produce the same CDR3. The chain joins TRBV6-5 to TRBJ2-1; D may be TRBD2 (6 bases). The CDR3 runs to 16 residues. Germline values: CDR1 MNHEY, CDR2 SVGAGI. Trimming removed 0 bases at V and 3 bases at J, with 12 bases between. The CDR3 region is CASSYSTGEVYNEQFF. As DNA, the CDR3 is TGTGCCAGCAGTTACTCGACGGGAGAGGTCTACAATGAGCAGTTCTTC.

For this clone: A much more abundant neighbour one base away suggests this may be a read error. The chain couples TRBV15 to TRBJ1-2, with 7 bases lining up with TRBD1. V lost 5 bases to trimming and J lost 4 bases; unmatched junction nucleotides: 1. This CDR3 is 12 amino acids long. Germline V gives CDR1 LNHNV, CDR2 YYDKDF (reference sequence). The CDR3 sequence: CATSGTAYGYTF. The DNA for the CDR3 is TGTGCCACCAGCGGGACAGCCTATGGCTACACCTTC.

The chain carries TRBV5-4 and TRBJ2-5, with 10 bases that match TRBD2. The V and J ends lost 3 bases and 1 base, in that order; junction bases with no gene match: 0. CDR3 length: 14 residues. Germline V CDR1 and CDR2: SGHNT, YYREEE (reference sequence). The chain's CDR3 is CASSWTSGQETQYF. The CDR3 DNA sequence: TGTGCCAGCAGCTGGACTAGCGGCCAAGAGACCCAGTACTTC.